Reported below is one T cell receptor beta chain. Its cognate antigen is unknown. This entry is derived from a study of cytomegalovirus exposure and HLA in healthy donors. Amplification used 60 Vbeta primers and 13 Jbeta primers. The assay was immunoSEQ multiplex PCR, and TCRdb's table has in-frame clones only and misses some. This repertoire shows a few hundred thousand clones, over 70% found once; its top ten account for 2.5% to 3%. The ends were cut back, 4 bases at V and 8 bases at J, with 8 bases in the middle. The CDR3 loop spans 11 amino acids. Germline CDR1 is MGHDK and CDR2 is SYGVNS. Whole-study findings and limits: Both high specificity and high sensitivity reportedly marked the classifier's diagnosis of cytomegalovirus status. When analyzed later, a missense DCLRE1C variant was found to be linked to TCR beta V- and J-gene trimming.

The sample taken for sequencing was PBMCs. The TCR was taken from a woman aged 55-70 years in good health and CMV-seropositive. The V call is TRBV25-1, the J call TRBJ1-2; D unresolved. The CDR3 region is CASSGLQGYTF. Written as DNA, the CDR3 is TGTGCCAGCAGTGGGCTACAGGGCTACACCTTC.